A selection of T cell receptor beta chains follows, all from one sample in a study of blood T cell repertoires in COVID-19. Libraries were prepared by immunoSEQ multiplex PCR; TCRdb keeps only in-frame clonotypes and omits some of them. The sample records 250,000 or so clones, 88% being singletons. The sample comprised peripheral blood. These TCRs come from a woman aged 40-49 years who had recovered from COVID-19. Each CDR3 is given with its conserved first and last residue. D genes are given only for firm matches. Expanded clones get a size class; other rows say once, few or many, or leave the size out.

TRBV27	TRBJ2-7	.	.	TGTGCCAGCAGTTTATCAATCTGGGCCACCGAGCAGTACTTC	CASSLSIWATEQYF
TRBV5-8	TRBJ1-4	.	.	TGTGCCAGCAGCTTGTCCCTGACAGGCTCCCGTTTT	CASSLSLTGSRF
TRBV3-1/TRBV3-2	TRBJ1-6	.	.	TGTGCCAGCAGCCACGATAACACAGGGAGCTCCTATAATTCACCCCTCCACTTT	CASSHDNTGSSYNSPLHF
TRBV19	TRBJ2-2	few	.	TGTGCCAGTAGTCTTCGGACAGCAACCGGGGAGCTGTTTTTT	CASSLRTATGELFF
TRBV9	TRBJ1-6	.	TRBD1	TGTGCCAGCAGCCCAGGGGGACAGAAAAATTCACCCCTCCACTTT	CASSPGGQKNSPLHF
TRBV19	TRBJ2-2	.	.	TGTGCCAGTAGTATAGGGCTAGCGCAGAACACCGGGGAGCTGTTTTTT	CASSIGLAQNTGELFF
TRBV7-2	TRBJ2-1	.	.	TGTGCCAGCAGCCCGCCGGGCCCGGGGGATGAGCAGTTCTTC	CASSPPGPGDEQFF
TRBV9	TRBJ2-3	.	.	TGTGCCAGCAGCGCCGCAGGGGTCGGAGATACGCAGTATTTT	CASSAAGVGDTQYF
TRBV7-3	TRBJ1-2	.	.	TGTGCCAGCAGCTTAGACAGGTTGTATGGCTACACCTTC	CASSLDRLYGYTF
TRBV5-1	TRBJ1-3	.	.	TGCGCCAGCCGACAGGACCCGGGGTCTGGAAACACCATATATTTT	CASRQDPGSGNTIYF
TRBV27	TRBJ2-7	.	TRBD2	TGTGCCAGCACCCCGTGGGCTAGCGGGAGAGCGGGGGAGCAGTACTTC	CASTPWASGRAGEQYF
TRBV20-1	TRBJ2-1	once	.	TGCAGTGGTGGTCTAGCGCAGTTCTTC	CSGGLAQFF
TRBV11-2	TRBJ2-7	once	.	TGTGCCAGCAGCTTTGCGGGACTGGGCTACGAGCAGTACTTC	CASSFAGLGYEQYF
TRBV3-1/TRBV3-2	TRBJ2-1	.	.	TGTGCCAGCAGCCCAGCGGGCTCCTACAATGAGCAGTTCTTC	CASSPAGSYNEQFF
TRBV7-2	TRBJ1-1	.	.	TGTGCCAGCAGCATACCGAGCGGCACTGAAGCTTTCTTT	CASSIPSGTEAFF
TRBV25-1	TRBJ1-1	.	.	TGTGCCAGCAGGGTAGAGAACACTGAAGCTTTCTTT	CASRVENTEAFF
TRBV6-6	TRBJ1-1	once	.	TGTGCCAGCAGCGTTACTGAAGCTTTCTTT	CASSVTEAFF
TRBV6-2/TRBV6-3	TRBJ2-5	.	.	TGTGCCAGCAGTGCCCAAGGAGGCCCGGAGACCCAGTACTTC	CASSAQGGPETQYF
TRBV29-1	TRBJ2-2	.	.	TGCAGCGCCCCCAGGGCGTACACCGGGGAGCTGTTTTTT	CSAPRAYTGELFF
TRBV7-9	TRBJ1-5	.	.	TGTGCCAGCAGCTTAGGGGGGGGTGCCCCCAATCAGCCCCAGCATTTT	CASSLGGGAPNQPQHF
TRBV5-1	TRBJ2-5	.	TRBD2	TGCGCCAGCAGCTTGAACGGGCGGGAGCCCCAAGAGACCCAGTACTTC	CASSLNGREPQETQYF
TRBV7-8	TRBJ2-5	once	TRBD2	TGTGCCAGCAGCTTAGCGCGAGGGAGGGAGGAGACCCAGTACTTC	CASSLARGREETQYF
TRBV4-1	TRBJ2-6	.	.	TGCGCCAGCAGCTACTCACCCAACAGGGTAGGCTCTGGGGCCAACGTCCTGACTTTC	CASSYSPNRVGSGANVLTF
TRBV5-6	TRBJ2-1	once	TRBD2	TGTGCCAGCACCCGCCGGGGACTAGGGGGGGGCAGGTTCTTC	CASTRRGLGGGRFF
TRBV7-9	TRBJ1-2	.	TRBD1	TGTGCCAGCAGCTTAGGGAGGACAGGGGAGTCCCACTATGGCTACACCTTC	CASSLGRTGESHYGYTF
TRBV19	TRBJ1-1	.	.	TGTGCCAGTCCCGGTCCCATGAACACTGAAGCTTTCTTT	CASPGPMNTEAFF
TRBV30	TRBJ2-2	once	TRBD2	TGTGCCTGGAGTCCCCGGGGGGGACCTGGCACCGGGGAGCTGTTTTTT	CAWSPRGGPGTGELFF
TRBV5-4	TRBJ2-7	.	TRBD2	TGTGCCAGCAGCTCCATAGCGGGAGGGCCTTACGAGCAGTACTTC	CASSSIAGGPYEQYF
TRBV5-1	TRBJ1-2	.	TRBD1	TGCGCCAGCAGCTTGGATGTGACAGGGAGCTATGGCTACACCTTC	CASSLDVTGSYGYTF
TRBV29-1	TRBJ1-2	.	.	TGCAGCGTTGACCCAGGATACTATGGCTACACCTTC	CSVDPGYYGYTF
TRBV7-2	TRBJ2-1	.	.	TGTGCCAGCAGCGCGACGGGGGGCCCCATACCGGCTAGGTTCTTC	CASSATGGPIPARFF
TRBV7-2	TRBJ2-1	.	.	TGTGCCAGCAGCCCAGGTCCCGCCTTGGGGCATGAGCAGTTCTTC	CASSPGPALGHEQFF
TRBV19	TRBJ1-3	.	.	TGTGCCAGTACCCTACCGCCACGGGGAAACACCATATATTTT	CASTLPPRGNTIYF